These T cell receptor beta chains were read from a single sample in a study of blood T cells in healthy people across ages. MiXCR, applied by TCRdb to the 5' RACE reads, yields one record per CDR3 protein. Here the sample spans about 1.5 million distinct CDR3 sequences, around 40% being singletons. What was sequenced was blood. These TCRs come from a young woman in good health. CDR3s include the opening cysteine and the closing phenylalanine or tryptophan. A D gene is named only where the DNA matches it firmly. The size entry is marked missing in some rows and otherwise reads once, few, many or a size class.

TRBV28	NA	TRBJ2-5	NA	TGTGCCAGCAGTCCCACGCATGTGTACCAAGAGACCCAGTACTTC	CASSPTHVYQETQYF
TRBV7-6	NA	TRBJ2-7	NA	TGTGCCAGCAGCTTAGCGCCGCTGGACAATGAGCAGTACTTC	CASSLAPLDNEQYF
TRBV7-2	NA	TRBJ2-7	NA	TGTGCCAGCTCCCCAGACCGTTACAATGGGCAGTACTTC	CASSPDRYNGQYF
TRBV27	TRBD1	TRBJ2-2	NA	TGTGCCAGCAGTTCAAGGACAGGGGGCAGCGGGGAGCTGTTTTTT	CASSSRTGGSGELFF
TRBV7-9	NA	TRBJ1-2	NA	TGTGCCAGCAGGGCCGCGGGGCTTGCTGGCTACACCTTC	CASRAAGLAGYTF
TRBV20-1	NA	TRBJ1-5	few	TGCAGTGCTAGAGATCAAGGGGGCAATCAGCCCCAGCATTTT	CSARDQGGNQPQHF
TRBV7-3	TRBD2	TRBJ2-3	NA	TGTGCCAGCAGCCCGAGCGCAGCGGGGTCAGATACGCAGTATTTT	CASSPSAAGSDTQYF
TRBV12-3/TRBV12-4	NA	TRBJ1-1	few	TGTGCCAGCACTCCGGGACCCCCGAACACTGAAGCTTTCTTT	CASTPGPPNTEAFF
TRBV5-1	TRBD1	TRBJ2-2	NA	TGCGCCAGCAAAGGACAGGTGAACACCGGGGAGCTGTTTTTT	CASKGQVNTGELFF
TRBV20-1	TRBD1	TRBJ2-4	NA	TGCAGTGCTACGGGGACAGGGTTATTCATTCAGTACTTC	CSATGTGLFIQYF
TRBV20-1	TRBD2	TRBJ2-1	NA	TGCAGTGCTAGGGAGCCGGGACTAGCGGACTCCTACAATGAGCAGTTCTTC	CSAREPGLADSYNEQFF
TRBV7-2	NA	TRBJ1-4	many	TGTGCCAGCAGCCTATCCGCTAATGAAAAACTGTTTTTT	CASSLSANEKLFF
TRBV9	TRBD2	TRBJ2-7	NA	TGTGCCAGCAGTCTCCGGGACTATCCCCACTACGAGCAGTACTTC	CASSLRDYPHYEQYF
TRBV14	TRBD1	TRBJ2-2	NA	TGTGCCAGCAGCCAGTCATTGCGAACAGGGGGCGAGTTTTTT	CASSQSLRTGGEFF
TRBV5-1	NA	TRBJ2-7	NA	TGCGCCAGCAGTTCCGAATTTCCGGGTTCGTCCGAGCAGTACTTC	CASSSEFPGSSEQYF
TRBV20-1	NA	TRBJ2-1	NA	TGCAGTGCTAGACTAGCCTCTGAGCAGTTCTTC	CSARLASEQFF
TRBV29-1	NA	TRBJ2-1	NA	TGCAGCGTTGTCCGGGGGATCCCCTACAATGAGCAGTTCTTC	CSVVRGIPYNEQFF
TRBV10-2	TRBD2	TRBJ2-1	few	TGCGCCAGCACAACTAGCGGGAAGTACAATGAGCAGTTCTTC	CASTTSGKYNEQFF
TRBV7-9	TRBD2	TRBJ2-7	NA	TGTGCCAGCAGCTTATGGACTAGCGGCCTCTACGAGCAGTACTTC	CASSLWTSGLYEQYF
TRBV9	TRBD2	TRBJ2-1	few	TGTGCCAGCAGCTACGGACTAGCGAACAATGAGCAGTTCTTC	CASSYGLANNEQFF
TRBV6-2/TRBV6-3	NA	TRBJ1-1	few	TGTGCCAGCAGTTACCCTCAGGGAAACACTGAAGCTTTCTTT	CASSYPQGNTEAFF
TRBV5-1	TRBD2	TRBJ2-7	NA	TGCGCCAGCAGCTTGGGACTAGCGGGAGGGCTGGATTACAATGAGCAGTACTTC	CASSLGLAGGLDYNEQYF
TRBV5-1	NA	TRBJ2-1	NA	TGCGCCAGCAGCTTGGGGGGAGTGAGCTTACGGAATGAGCAGTTCTTC	CASSLGGVSLRNEQFF
TRBV29-1	NA	TRBJ1-1	NA	TGCAGCGCCGTAGGGTCGAGCACTGAAGCTCTCTTT	CSAVGSSTEALF
TRBV7-8	NA	TRBJ2-5	few	TGTGCCAGCAGTAGCGGAGCCCAAGAGACCCAGTACTTC	CASSSGAQETQYF
TRBV29-1	NA	TRBJ2-1	NA	TGCAGCGTTGATGACGGAGCGAGGGGGGACAATGAGCAGTTCTTC	CSVDDGARGDNEQFF
TRBV29-1	TRBD2	TRBJ2-1	NA	TGCAGCGTTGAGGGAGGGCAGGGACCCAAAACTAATGAGCAGTTCTTC	CSVEGGQGPKTNEQFF
TRBV20-1	NA	TRBJ1-2	NA	TGCAGTGCTAGAGTACAGCAGGGCAACTATGGCCACACCTTC	CSARVQQGNYGHTF
TRBV7-3	NA	TRBJ2-7	NA	TGTGCCAGCTACCACTCCGGGACGGACTTCTCCTACGAGCAGTACTTC	CASYHSGTDFSYEQYF
TRBV4-3	NA	TRBJ2-7	NA	TGCGCCAGCAGCCGATCTTTGACAGCTTACGAGCAGTACTTC	CASSRSLTAYEQYF
TRBV19	NA	TRBJ2-5	NA	TGTGCCAGTAGTATCGGGATAGCGGCGTTCCAAGAGACCCAGTACTTC	CASSIGIAAFQETQYF
TRBV7-9	TRBD1	TRBJ2-1	few	TGTGCCAGCAGCTTAACAGGGGGTACGTTCCATGAGCAGTTCTTC	CASSLTGGTFHEQFF
TRBV12-3/TRBV12-4	TRBD2	TRBJ2-1	many	TGTGCCAGCAGGCAGTATAGCGGGGGGGCGGCCTACAATGAGCAGTTCTTC	CASRQYSGGAAYNEQFF